The sequence of this T cell receptor beta chain was determined in a study of molecular identifiers for immune sequencing clone quantification. Overall study context: Split five ways in replicates, RNA from approximately 20,000 or 98,000 naive CD8 cells had four portions sequenced.

In its sample, this clonotype was seen many times. The authors built bulk TCR libraries by previously described methods with listed TCR primers. MiXCR was run by TCRdb on the PCR reads, yielding one entry per CDR3 protein. This sample has hundreds of thousands of distinct CDR3 sequences, with 25% found just once. The CDR3 has 16 amino acids. Trimming took 3 bases from V and 2 from J; bases not matched to a gene: 8. Germline lookup yields CDR1 PRHDT and CDR2 FYEKMQ (reference sequence). The sequencing input was naive CD8+ T cells from blood, with Jurkat cell RNA spiked in. Subset here: FACS-sorted CD8+CD4-CCR7+CD45RA+ naive T cells. This TCR was sampled from a human donor in good health. Some libraries in this study had Jurkat cell RNA spiked in. The V gene is TRBV13, the J gene TRBJ2-3, with TRBD1 matching 7 bases. The CDR3 loop is CASSLTGSGSTDTQYF. CDR3 DNA sequence: TGTGCCAGCAGCTTGACAGGGTCCGGGTCCACAGATACGCAGTATTTT.